This TCR beta chain is from a study of Ad26.COV2.S vaccination and SARS-CoV-2 variants listed by TCRdb under 2021. With respect to the entire study: Donors in the vaccine arm were drawn from COV1001, a phase I-IIa trial of Ad26.COV2.S in healthy adults that was multicentre, randomized, double-blind and placebo-controlled. Ad26.COV2.S was administered intramuscularly at a dose of 5x10^10 or 1x10^11 viral particles, either as one shot or as two shots given 56 days apart. Sequencing of the TCRbeta repertoire served to evaluate the specificity and breadth of SARS-CoV-2-reactive T cell receptors following Ad26.COV2.S vaccination. A total of 32 samples were included in the TCR-sequenced set, comprising around 19 Ad26.COV2.S vaccine recipients, 5 placebo recipients and 8 SARS-CoV-2 convalescent individuals. Trial participants were randomized into five groups of five, in which low-dose or high-dose Ad26.COV2.S was given once or twice, or placebo was given on both occasions. Throughout the experiments and outcome assessment, investigators stayed blinded to trial group allocation.

TCRbeta CDR3 regions were sequenced with the immunoSEQ Assay. After extraction, genomic DNA underwent amplification by bias-controlled multiplex PCR, followed by high-throughput sequencing. Processing in the source paper ran as follows. To quantify the absolute abundance of each unique TCRbeta CDR3 region, sequences were collapsed and filtered. T cell fraction was estimated by normalization of TCRbeta template counts to usable DNA, with usable DNA being measured through amplification of reference genes present in all nucleated cells. Repertoire TCRs were annotated as SARS-CoV-2-specific when V gene, CDR3 amino acid sequence and J gene were exactly matched to a known reactive TCR set. MIRA supplied the reference SARS-CoV-2 TCR set, which was filtered for enrichment in COVID-19-positive ImmuneCODE repertoires so that public or cross-reactive TCRs were removed. Based on the MIRA antigens, annotated TCRs were further analysed at the level of specific ORF or position within ORF. Breadth was defined as the number of annotated unique rearrangements divided by the total number of unique productive rearrangements, and depth was defined as the summed frequency of the annotated unique rearrangements. TCR breadth was compared between groups using two-sided Wilcoxon rank-sum tests. Sourced from immuneACCESS, this table was stored by TCRdb with only in-frame sequences that have V and J called. A share of the clones is absent; for the studies checked, an unresolved V gene accounts for under half, and the remainder has no known explanation. V and J calls and clone size are given by that table; D and trimming were obtained from the DNA. This sample lists about 400,000 clones; 92% were detected once. Over 1.5% of the sample lies in the top ten.

What the study reported, not specific to this receptor: Ad26.COV2.S recipients had higher spike-specific TCR breadth than placebo recipients (P = 0.0014). The study was not powered to compare responses between vaccine doses or regimens. The authors noted that total T cell responses may have been underestimated by the TCR breadth and depth analyses. After vaccination, substantial breadth of spike-specific CD8+ and CD4+ T cell responses was reported. Vaccine and placebo recipients had similar non-spike TCR breadth, a finding consistent with the vaccine containing only spike.

As to this clone: Its recognized antigen is unknown. Base quality data are lacking; no much larger clone is found one base away.

This sample's treatment or condition label indicates: about 20 received Ad26.COV2.S at low or high dose, single or two shots; 5 received placebo; per-sample allocation not given. Repertoires of vaccine and placebo recipients were sequenced from samples taken on day 63 after the first injection. In Cohort 1b, fewer than 30 adults aged 18-55 years were enrolled at a single site in Boston, USA, between 29 July and 7 August 2020. As a vaccine, Ad26.COV2.S was a replication-incompetent adenovirus type 26 vector that expressed a prefusion-stabilized SARS-CoV-2 spike protein derived from the original Wuhan strain. The germline V gene (reference sequence) gives CDR1 as LGHDT and CDR2 as YNNKEL. The CDR3 goes from the cysteine to the phenylalanine over 12 residues. CDR3 DNA is the only sequence kept; it has 36 bases, read in frame from the first base. Trimming costs V 3 bases and J 7 bases, and their ends lie 9 bases apart.

The sequences come from peripheral blood, collected in a trial of Ad26.COV2.S vaccine versus placebo. The source of this sequence is a person aged 18-65 years who received the Ad26.COV2.S COVID-19 vaccine or a placebo. Here the chain combines TRBV3-1 (or the pseudogene TRBV3-2) and TRBJ1-2, with no reliable assignment of the D segment. Here the CDR3 is given as CASSHRASGYTF. The nucleotide sequence reads as follows: TGTGCCAGCAGCCACCGCGCCTCTGGCTACACCTTC.